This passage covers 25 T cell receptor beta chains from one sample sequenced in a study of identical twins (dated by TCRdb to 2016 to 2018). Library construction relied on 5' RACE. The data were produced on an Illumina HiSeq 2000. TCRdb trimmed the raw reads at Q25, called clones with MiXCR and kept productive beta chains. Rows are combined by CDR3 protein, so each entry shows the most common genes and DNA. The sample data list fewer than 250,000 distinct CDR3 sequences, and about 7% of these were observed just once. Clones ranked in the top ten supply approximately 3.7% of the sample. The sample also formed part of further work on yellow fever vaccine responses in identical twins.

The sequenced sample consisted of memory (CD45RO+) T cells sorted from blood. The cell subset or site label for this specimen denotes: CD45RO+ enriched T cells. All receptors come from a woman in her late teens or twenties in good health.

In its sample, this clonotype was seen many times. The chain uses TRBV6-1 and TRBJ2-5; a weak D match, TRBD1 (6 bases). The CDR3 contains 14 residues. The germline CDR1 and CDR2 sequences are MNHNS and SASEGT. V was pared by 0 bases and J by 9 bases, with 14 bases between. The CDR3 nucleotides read TGTGCCAGCAGTGAAGCGGGGACACCCAGGGCCCAGTACTTC. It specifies CASSEAGTPRAQYF.

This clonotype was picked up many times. CDR3 in DNA: TGTGCCAGCACCGAAGGTGTAAGATCCGCCTCCTACAATGAGCAGTTCTTC. It yields the protein CASTEGVRSASYNEQFF. The chain joins TRBV7-9 to TRBJ2-1, with D unresolved. V lost 7 bases and J lost 0, with 19 bases in between. The CDR3 runs 17 residues. CDR1 and CDR2 (germline): SEHNR, FQNEAQ (reference sequence).

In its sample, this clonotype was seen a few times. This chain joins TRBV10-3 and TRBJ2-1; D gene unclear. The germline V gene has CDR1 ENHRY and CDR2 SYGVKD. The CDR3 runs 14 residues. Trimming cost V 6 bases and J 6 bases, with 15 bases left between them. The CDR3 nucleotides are TGTGCCATCAGCCCGGTGGCAGCAATCAATGAGCAGTTCTTC. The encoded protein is CAISPVAAINEQFF.

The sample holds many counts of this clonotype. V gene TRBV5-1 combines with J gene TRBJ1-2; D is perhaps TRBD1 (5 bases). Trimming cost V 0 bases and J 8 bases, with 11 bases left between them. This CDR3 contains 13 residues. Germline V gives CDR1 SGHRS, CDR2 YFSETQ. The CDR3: CASSLGQRGGYTF. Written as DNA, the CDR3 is TGCGCCAGCAGCTTGGGACAGCGGGGAGGCTACACCTTC.

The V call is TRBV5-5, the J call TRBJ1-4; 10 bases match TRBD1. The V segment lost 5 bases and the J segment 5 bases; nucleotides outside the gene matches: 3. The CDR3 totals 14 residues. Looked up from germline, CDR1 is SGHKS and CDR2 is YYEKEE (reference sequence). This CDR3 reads CASSPGQGNEKLFF. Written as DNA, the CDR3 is TGTGCCAGCAGTCCGGGACAGGGGAATGAAAAACTGTTTTTT. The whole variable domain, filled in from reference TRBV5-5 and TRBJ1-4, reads DAGVTQSPTHLIKTRGQQVTLRCSPISGHKSVSWYQQVLGQGPQFIFQYYEKEERGRGNFPDRFSARQFPNYSSELNVNALLLGDSALYLCASSPGQGNEKLFFGSGTQLSVL.

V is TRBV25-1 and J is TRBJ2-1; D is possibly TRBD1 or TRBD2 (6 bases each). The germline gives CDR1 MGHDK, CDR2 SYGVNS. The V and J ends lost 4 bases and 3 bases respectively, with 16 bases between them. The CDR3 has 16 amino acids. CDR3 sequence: CASSGKGGTGYNEQFF. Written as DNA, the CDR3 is TGTGCCAGCAGTGGCAAGGGGGGTACAGGCTACAATGAGCAGTTCTTC. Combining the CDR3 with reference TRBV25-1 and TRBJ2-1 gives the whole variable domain EADIYQTPRYLVIGTGKKITLECSQTMGHDKMYWYQQDPGMELHLIHYSYGVNSTEKGDLSSESTVSRIRTEHFPLTLESARPSHTSQYLCASSGKGGTGYNEQFFGPGTRLTVL.

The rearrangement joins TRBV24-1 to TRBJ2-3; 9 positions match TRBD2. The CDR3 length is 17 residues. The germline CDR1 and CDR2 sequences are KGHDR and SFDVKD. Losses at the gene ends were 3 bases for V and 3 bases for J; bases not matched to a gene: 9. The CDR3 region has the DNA TGTGCCACCAGTGATCTTAGAACTAGCGGGTCAACAGATACGCAGTATTTT. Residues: CATSDLRTSGSTDTQYF.

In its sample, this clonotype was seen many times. CDR3 loop: CASSPRRGGNNEQFF. The DNA for the CDR3 is TGTGCCAGCAGTCCACGACGGGGGGGCAACAATGAGCAGTTCTTC. The chain recombines TRBV27 with TRBJ2-1; TRBD2 matches at 8 bases. The CDR3 is 15 residues long. CDR1 is MNHEY and CDR2 is SMNVEV in the germline V gene (reference sequence). Germline trimming cut 5 bases from V and 5 bases from J; bases unmatched to any gene: 8.

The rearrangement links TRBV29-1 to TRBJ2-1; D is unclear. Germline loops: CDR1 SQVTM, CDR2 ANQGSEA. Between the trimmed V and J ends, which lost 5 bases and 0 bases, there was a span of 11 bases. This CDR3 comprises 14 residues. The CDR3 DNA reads TGCAGCGTTCCCATACTCCTCTCCTACAATGAGCAGTTCTTC. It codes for CSVPILLSYNEQFF.

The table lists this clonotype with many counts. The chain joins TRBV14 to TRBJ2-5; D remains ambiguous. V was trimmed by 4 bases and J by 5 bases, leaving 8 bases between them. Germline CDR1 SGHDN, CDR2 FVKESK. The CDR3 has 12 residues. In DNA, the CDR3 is TGTGCCAGCAGCCCTAGTTGGGAGACCCAGTACTTC. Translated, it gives CASSPSWETQYF.

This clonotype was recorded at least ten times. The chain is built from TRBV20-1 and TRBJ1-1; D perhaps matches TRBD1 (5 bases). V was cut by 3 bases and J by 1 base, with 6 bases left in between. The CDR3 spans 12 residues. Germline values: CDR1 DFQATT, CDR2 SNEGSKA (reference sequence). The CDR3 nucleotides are TGCAGTGCTAGCCAGGGGAACACTGAAGCTTTCTTT. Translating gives CSASQGNTEAFF.

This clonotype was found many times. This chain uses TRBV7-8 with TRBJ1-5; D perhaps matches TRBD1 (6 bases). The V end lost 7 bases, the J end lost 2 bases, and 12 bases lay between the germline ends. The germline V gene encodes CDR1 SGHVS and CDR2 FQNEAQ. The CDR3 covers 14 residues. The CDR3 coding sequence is TGTGCCAGCAACACAGGGATGGGCAATCAGCCCCAGCATTTT. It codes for CASNTGMGNQPQHF.

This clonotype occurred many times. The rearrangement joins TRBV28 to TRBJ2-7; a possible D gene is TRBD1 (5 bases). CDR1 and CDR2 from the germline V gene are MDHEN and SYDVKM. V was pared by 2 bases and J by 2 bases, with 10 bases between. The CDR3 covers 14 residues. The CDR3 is CASSLGRGPYEQYF. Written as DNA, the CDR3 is TGTGCCAGCAGTTTAGGTAGGGGTCCCTACGAGCAGTACTTC.

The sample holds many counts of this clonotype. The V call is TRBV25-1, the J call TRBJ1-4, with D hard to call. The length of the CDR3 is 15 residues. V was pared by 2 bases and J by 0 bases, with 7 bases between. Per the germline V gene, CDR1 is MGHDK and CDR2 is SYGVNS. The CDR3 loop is CASSEVGATNEKLFF. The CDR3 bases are TGTGCCAGCAGTGAAGTGGGTGCAACTAATGAAAAACTGTTTTTT.

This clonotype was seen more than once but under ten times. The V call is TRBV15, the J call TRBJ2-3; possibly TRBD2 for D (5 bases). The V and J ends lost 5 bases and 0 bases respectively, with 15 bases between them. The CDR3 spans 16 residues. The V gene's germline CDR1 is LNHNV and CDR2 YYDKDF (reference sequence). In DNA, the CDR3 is TGTGCCACCAGCCGACGCTTGGACTTAAGCACAGATACGCAGTATTTT. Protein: CATSRRLDLSTDTQYF. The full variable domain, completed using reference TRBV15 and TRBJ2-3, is DAMVIQNPRYQVTQFGKPVTLSCSQTLNHNVMYWYQQKSSQAPKLLFHYYDKDFNNEADTPDNFQSRRPNTSFCFLDIRSPGLGDTAMYLCATSRRLDLSTDTQYFGPGTRLTVL.

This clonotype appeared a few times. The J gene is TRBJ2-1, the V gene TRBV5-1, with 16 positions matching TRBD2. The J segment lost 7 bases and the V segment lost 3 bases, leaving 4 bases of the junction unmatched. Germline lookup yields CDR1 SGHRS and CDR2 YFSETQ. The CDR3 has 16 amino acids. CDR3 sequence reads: CASSSLGLAGGNEQFF. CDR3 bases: TGCGCCAGCAGCTCGCTGGGACTAGCGGGGGGGAATGAGCAGTTCTTC.

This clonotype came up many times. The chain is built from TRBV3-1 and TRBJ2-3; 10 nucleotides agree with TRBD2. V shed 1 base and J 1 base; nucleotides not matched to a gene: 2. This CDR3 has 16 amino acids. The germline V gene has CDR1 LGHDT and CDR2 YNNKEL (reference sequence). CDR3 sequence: CASSQALAGGTDTQYF. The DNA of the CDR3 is TGTGCCAGCAGCCAAGCCCTAGCGGGAGGCACAGATACGCAGTATTTT.

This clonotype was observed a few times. The CDR3 DNA reads TGTGCCAGCAGCCCCACCGGGGATACGCAGTATTTT. This sequence encodes CASSPTGDTQYF. The rearrangement joins TRBV7-3 to TRBJ2-3; D gene uncertain. The CDR3 sequence is 12 residues long. The V end lost 5 bases, the J end lost 6 bases, and 9 bases lay between the germline ends. The germline V gene encodes CDR1 SGHTA and CDR2 FQGTGA.

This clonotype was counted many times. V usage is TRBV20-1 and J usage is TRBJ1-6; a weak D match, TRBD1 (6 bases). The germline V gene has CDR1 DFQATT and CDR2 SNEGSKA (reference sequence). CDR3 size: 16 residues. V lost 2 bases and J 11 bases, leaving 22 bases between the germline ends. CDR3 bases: TGCAGTGCTAGACCCGACGGTAGGGGGGTTGCGGCACCCCTCCACTTT. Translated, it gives CSARPDGRGVAAPLHF.

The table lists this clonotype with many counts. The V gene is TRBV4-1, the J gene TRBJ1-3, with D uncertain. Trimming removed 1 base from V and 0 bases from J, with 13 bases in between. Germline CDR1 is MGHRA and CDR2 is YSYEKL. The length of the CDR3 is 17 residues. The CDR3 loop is CASSQVSPGDSGNTIYF. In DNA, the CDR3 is TGCGCCAGCAGCCAAGTCTCACCAGGCGACTCTGGAAACACCATATATTTT.

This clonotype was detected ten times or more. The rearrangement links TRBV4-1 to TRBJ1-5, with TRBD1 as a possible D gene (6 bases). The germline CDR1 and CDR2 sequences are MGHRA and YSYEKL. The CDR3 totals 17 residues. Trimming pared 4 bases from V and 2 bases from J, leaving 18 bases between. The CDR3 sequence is CASSPEEGGVGNQPQHF. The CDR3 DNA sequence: TGCGCCAGCAGCCCCGAAGAAGGGGGGGTAGGCAATCAGCCCCAGCATTTT.

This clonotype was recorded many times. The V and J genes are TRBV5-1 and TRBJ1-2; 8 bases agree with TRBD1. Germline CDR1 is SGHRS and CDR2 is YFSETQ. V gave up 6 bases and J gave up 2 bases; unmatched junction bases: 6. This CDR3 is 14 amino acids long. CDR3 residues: CASTGQGGNYGYTF. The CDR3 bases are TGCGCCAGCACAGGACAGGGAGGAAACTATGGCTACACCTTC.

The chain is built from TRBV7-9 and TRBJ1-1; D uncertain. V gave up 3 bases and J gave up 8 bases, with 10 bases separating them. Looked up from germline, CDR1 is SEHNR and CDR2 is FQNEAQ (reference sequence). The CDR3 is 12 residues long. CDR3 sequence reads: CASSLLEQEAFF. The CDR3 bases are TGTGCCAGCAGCTTGCTTGAGCAAGAAGCTTTCTTT.

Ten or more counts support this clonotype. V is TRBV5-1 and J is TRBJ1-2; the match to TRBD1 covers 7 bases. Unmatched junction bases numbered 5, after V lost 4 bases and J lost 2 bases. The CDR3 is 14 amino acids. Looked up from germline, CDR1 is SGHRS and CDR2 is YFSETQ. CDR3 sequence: CASSGGQSNYGYTF. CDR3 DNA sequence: TGCGCCAGCAGCGGGGGACAGTCCAACTATGGCTACACCTTC.

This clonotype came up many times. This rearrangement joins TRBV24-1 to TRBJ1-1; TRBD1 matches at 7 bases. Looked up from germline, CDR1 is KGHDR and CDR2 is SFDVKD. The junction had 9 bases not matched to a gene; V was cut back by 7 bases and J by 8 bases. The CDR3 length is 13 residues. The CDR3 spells CATRPHGQAEAFF. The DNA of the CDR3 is TGTGCCACCAGACCCCACGGACAGGCCGAAGCTTTCTTT.